A selection of T cell receptor beta chains follows, all from one sample in a study of T cell changes during pregnancy in multiple sclerosis. The method was immunoSEQ multiplex PCR; TCRdb's version includes in-frame clones alone and lacks a portion of them. The repertoire holds 18,000 or so clones, 80% to 90% seen once, with roughly 13% in the top ten. The sequencing here drew on CD8+ T cells from peripheral blood mononuclear cells, taken in the third trimester of pregnancy. The receptors derive from a female donor in good health, enrolled as a control in a pregnancy study. The CDR3 runs from the conserved cysteine through the conserved F or W. The D gene is left open where the match is weak. The size field is filled for only some rows; it gives once, few, many or a size class.

>-|TRBV6-5|TRBJ2-7|-
CASSPAGFYDEQYF
TGTGCCAGCAGTCCAGCCGGGTTCTATGACGAGCAGTACTTC
>TRBD1|TRBV28|TRBJ1-5|-
CASSLLTGGNQPQHF
TGTGCCAGCAGTTTACTTACAGGGGGTAATCAGCCCCAGCATTTT
>-|TRBV27|TRBJ1-6|-
CASSGVGSPLHF
TGTGCCAGCAGCGGGGTAGGTTCACCCCTCCACTTT
>TRBD2|TRBV6-1|TRBJ2-1|-
CASSEMRLAGGRSEQFF
TGTGCCAGCAGTGAAATGAGACTAGCGGGGGGGCGATCTGAGCAGTTCTTC
>-|TRBV15|TRBJ2-7|-
CATSRDGGRQAYEQYF
TGTGCCACCAGCAGAGATGGCGGCAGACAGGCCTACGAGCAGTACTTC
>TRBD1|TRBV5-4|TRBJ1-2|-
CASSWVSQGLGYGYTF
TGTGCCAGCAGCTGGGTTTCACAGGGGCTGGGCTATGGCTACACCTTC
>-|TRBV27|TRBJ1-2|-
CASSFRGSNYGYTF
TGTGCCAGCAGTTTCCGAGGGTCTAACTATGGCTACACCTTC
>-|TRBV6-4|TRBJ2-6|few
CASSEYSSSGANVLTF
TGTGCCAGCAGTGAATACAGCTCCTCTGGGGCCAACGTCCTGACTTTC
>-|TRBV5-6|TRBJ1-1|-
CASSSTVNTEAFF
TGTGCCAGCAGTTCGACAGTAAACACTGAAGCTTTCTTT
>-|TRBV4-1|TRBJ2-2|-
CASSQEGGGIGELFF
TGCGCCAGCAGCCAAGAGGGTGGGGGGATCGGGGAGCTGTTTTTT
>TRBD1|TRBV15|TRBJ1-5|few
CATRGQAYYQPQHF
TGTGCCACCAGGGGACAGGCCTATTATCAGCCCCAGCATTTT
>TRBD2|TRBV7-9|TRBJ2-1|-
CASSPTSGRDNEQFF
TGTGCCAGCAGCCCGACTAGCGGGAGGGACAATGAGCAGTTCTTC
>TRBD1|TRBV6-1|TRBJ2-3|-
CASSESGGADTQYF
TGTGCCAGCAGTGAATCAGGGGGCGCAGATACGCAGTATTTT
>TRBD1|TRBV6-5|TRBJ2-1|-
CASSYRGTGVYNEQFF
TGTGCCAGCAGTTACAGGGGAACAGGGGTATACAATGAGCAGTTCTTC
>-|TRBV7-6|TRBJ1-6|-
CASSLGGVGSPLHF
TGTGCCAGCAGCTTAGGGGGGGTTGGCTCACCCCTCCACTTT
>-|TRBV7-9|TRBJ2-1|-
CASSLVSTPNEQFF
TGTGCCAGCAGCTTAGTGAGCACCCCCAATGAGCAGTTCTTC
>-|TRBV19|TRBJ1-1|-
CASSTDDRPGTEAFF
TGTGCCAGTAGTACGGACGACAGGCCAGGCACTGAAGCTTTCTTT
>-|TRBV2|TRBJ1-2|-
CASSERVQGGGYTF
TGTGCCAGCAGTGAAAGGGTGCAGGGCGGTGGCTACACCTTC
>TRBD2|TRBV6-5|TRBJ2-7|-
CASRLAESYEQYF
TGTGCCAGCAGGCTAGCGGAGTCCTACGAGCAGTACTTC
>-|TRBV28|TRBJ1-2|once
CASSPHTGRDGYTF
TGTGCCAGCAGTCCCCACACAGGGAGGGATGGCTACACCTTC
>-|TRBV27|TRBJ1-3|-
CASSLGRGGNTIYF
TGTGCCAGCAGTCTGGGCAGGGGCGGAAACACCATATATTTT
>TRBD1|TRBV4-3|TRBJ2-3|-
CASSPSGTGTPDTQYF
TGCGCCAGCAGCCCGAGCGGGACAGGGACCCCAGATACGCAGTATTTT
>TRBD1|TRBV5-8|TRBJ1-5|-
CASTQGELQPQHF
TGTGCCAGCACCCAGGGGGAGCTTCAGCCCCAGCATTTT
>TRBD2|TRBV28|TRBJ2-3|-
CASCTRIRLAGVGTDTQYF
TGTGCCAGCTGTACACGCATCAGACTAGCGGGAGTAGGAACAGATACGCAGTATTTT
>TRBD1|TRBV4-1|TRBJ1-2|-
CASRGQGADYGYTF
TGCGCCAGCAGGGGACAGGGGGCGGACTATGGCTACACCTTC
>-|TRBV2|TRBJ2-7|-
CASSEGRSSYEQYF
TGTGCCAGCAGTGAGGGTCGGAGCTCCTACGAGCAGTACTTC
>-|TRBV5-8|TRBJ1-2|-
CASSLVGVGDGYTF
TGTGCCAGCAGCTTAGTAGGGGTAGGAGATGGCTACACCTTC
>TRBD1|TRBV28|TRBJ1-5|-
CASSTDRGYSNQPQHF
TGTGCCAGCAGCACGGACAGGGGATATAGCAATCAGCCCCAGCATTTT
>-|TRBV19|TRBJ1-2|-
CASTQNNGYTF
TGTGCCAGTACACAGAATAATGGCTACACCTTC
>TRBD1|TRBV5-6|TRBJ2-2|-
CASSLSEQGARGGELFF
TGTGCCAGCAGCTTGTCCGAACAGGGGGCGCGTGGCGGGGAGCTGTTTTTT
>-|TRBV6-6|TRBJ1-1|few
CASSYGYTEAFF
TGTGCCAGCAGCTATGGTTACACTGAAGCTTTCTTT
>TRBD1|TRBV6-5|TRBJ2-7|-
CASSLGGTADEQYF
TGTGCCAGCAGTTTGGGTGGGACAGCGGACGAGCAGTACTTC
>TRBD2|TRBV5-4|TRBJ2-7|-
CASSLVGAGVTYEQYF
TGTGCCAGCAGCTTGGTTGGAGCGGGGGTAACCTACGAGCAGTACTTC
>TRBD1|TRBV19|TRBJ2-3|-
CASSMGTGPDTQYF
TGTGCCAGTAGTATGGGGACAGGGCCAGATACGCAGTATTTT
>TRBD2|TRBV4-1|TRBJ2-1|-
CASSSLAGGLDNEQFF
TGCGCCAGCAGCTCATTAGCGGGGGGGCTCGACAATGAGCAGTTCTTC
>-|TRBV28|TRBJ1-1|-
CASSLMRGVAFF
TGTGCCAGCAGTTTAATGCGGGGAGTGGCTTTCTTT
>-|TRBV27|TRBJ2-7|-
CASSQGGSSYEQYF
TGTGCCAGCAGTCAGGGGGGAAGCTCCTACGAGCAGTACTTC
>-|TRBV5-8|TRBJ2-1|-
CASSPRGSYNEQFF
TGTGCCAGCAGCCCCCGGGGATCCTACAATGAGCAGTTCTTC
>-|TRBV27|TRBJ1-5|-
CASSGVLHQPQHF
TGTGCCAGCAGCGGGGTCTTGCATCAGCCCCAGCATTTT
>TRBD1|TRBV28|TRBJ2-7|-
CASSLGDRGYEQYF
TGTGCCAGCAGTTTAGGGGACAGGGGCTACGAGCAGTACTTC
>TRBD1|TRBV2|TRBJ1-5|medium-sized
CASSQGQGSNQPQHF
TGTGCCAGCAGTCAGGGACAGGGAAGCAACCAGCCCCAGCATTTT
>-|TRBV7-9|TRBJ1-2|-
CASSSGLLMGYTF
TGTGCCAGCAGCTCTGGACTGTTAATGGGCTACACCTTC
>-|TRBV7-2|TRBJ2-7|-
CASSLDGGTYEQYF
TGTGCCAGCAGCTTAGACGGCGGAACCTACGAGCAGTACTTC